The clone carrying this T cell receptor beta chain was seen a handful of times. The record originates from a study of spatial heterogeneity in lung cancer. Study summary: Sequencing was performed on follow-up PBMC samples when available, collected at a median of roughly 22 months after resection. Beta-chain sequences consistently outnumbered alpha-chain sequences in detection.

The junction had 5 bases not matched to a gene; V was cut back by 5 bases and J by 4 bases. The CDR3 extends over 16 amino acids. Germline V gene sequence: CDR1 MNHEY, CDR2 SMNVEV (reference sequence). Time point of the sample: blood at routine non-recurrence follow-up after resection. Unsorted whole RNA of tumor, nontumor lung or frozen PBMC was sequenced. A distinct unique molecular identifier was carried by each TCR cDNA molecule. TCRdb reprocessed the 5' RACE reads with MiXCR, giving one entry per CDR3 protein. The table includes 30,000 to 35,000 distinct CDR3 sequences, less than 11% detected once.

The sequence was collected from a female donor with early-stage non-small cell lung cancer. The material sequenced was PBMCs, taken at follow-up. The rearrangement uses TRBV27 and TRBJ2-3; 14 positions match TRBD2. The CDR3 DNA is TGTGCCAGCAGTCCGACTAGCGGGGGGGCCCCAGATACGCAGTATTTT. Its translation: CASSPTSGGAPDTQYF.